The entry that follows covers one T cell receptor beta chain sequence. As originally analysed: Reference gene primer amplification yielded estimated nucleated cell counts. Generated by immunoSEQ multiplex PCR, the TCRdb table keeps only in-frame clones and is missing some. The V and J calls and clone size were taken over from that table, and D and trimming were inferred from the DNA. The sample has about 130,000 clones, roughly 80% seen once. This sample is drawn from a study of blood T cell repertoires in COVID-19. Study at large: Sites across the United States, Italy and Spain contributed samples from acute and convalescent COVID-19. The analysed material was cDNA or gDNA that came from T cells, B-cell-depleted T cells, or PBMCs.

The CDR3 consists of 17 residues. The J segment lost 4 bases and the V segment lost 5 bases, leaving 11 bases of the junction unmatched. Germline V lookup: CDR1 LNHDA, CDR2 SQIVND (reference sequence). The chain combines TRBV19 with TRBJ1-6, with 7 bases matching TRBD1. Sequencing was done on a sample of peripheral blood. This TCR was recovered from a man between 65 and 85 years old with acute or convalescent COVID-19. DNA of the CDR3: TGTGCCAGTAGTTCCGGGACAGAAAACACTTATAATTCACCCCTCCACTTT. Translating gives CASSSGTENTYNSPLHF. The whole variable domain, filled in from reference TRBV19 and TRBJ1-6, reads DGGITQSPKYLFRKEGQNVTLSCEQNLNHDAMYWYRQDPGQGLRLIYYSQIVNDFQKGDIAEGYSVSREKKESFPLTVTSAQKNPTAFYLCASSSGTENTYNSPLHFGNGTRLTVT.